The clone carrying this TCR beta chain was picked up many times. Its target is unknown. The missing CDR3 end, 3 residues past where the read stops, is filled in from the germline J gene. The data belong to a study of T cell clonality in common variable immunodeficiency. Study conclusions and caveats: Reportedly, TCR beta sequences from common variable immunodeficiency showed fewer deletions and N-nucleotide insertions.

The germline V gene encodes CDR1 SGHTA and CDR2 FQGNSA. The CDR3 consists of 13 residues. Trimming left V 2 bases short and J 2 bases short, with 7 bases between. Repertoires were generated with immunoSEQ multiplex PCR, while TCRdb's copy carries only in-frame clones and drops some. The record shows approximately 44,000 clones for this sample, with no singletons present. The rearrangement links TRBV7-2 to TRBJ2-7; D unclear. Sequenced input: peripheral blood mononuclear cells. This clonotype was sampled from a person between 18 and 75 years old in good health. Incomplete CDR3 DNA: TGTGCCAGCAGCTTATCCCAAACCTACGAG. This gives the protein CASSLSQTYE. The whole CDR3 protein is CASSLSQTYEQYF.